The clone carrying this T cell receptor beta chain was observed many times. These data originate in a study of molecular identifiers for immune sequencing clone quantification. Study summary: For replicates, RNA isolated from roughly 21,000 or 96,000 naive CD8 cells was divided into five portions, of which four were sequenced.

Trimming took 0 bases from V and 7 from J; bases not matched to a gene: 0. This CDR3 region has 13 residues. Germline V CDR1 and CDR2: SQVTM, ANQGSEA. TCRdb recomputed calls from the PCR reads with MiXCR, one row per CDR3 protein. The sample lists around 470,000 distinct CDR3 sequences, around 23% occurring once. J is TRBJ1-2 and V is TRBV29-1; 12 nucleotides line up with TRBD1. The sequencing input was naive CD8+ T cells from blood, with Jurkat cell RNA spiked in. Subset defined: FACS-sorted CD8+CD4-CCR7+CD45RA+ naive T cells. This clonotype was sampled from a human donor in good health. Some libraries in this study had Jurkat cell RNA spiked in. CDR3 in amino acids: CSVEEGQGAGYTF. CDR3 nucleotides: TGCAGCGTTGAAGAGGGACAGGGGGCTGGCTACACCTTC.